Listed below are T cell receptor beta chains from one sample, sequenced in a study of blood T cell repertoires in COVID-19. Measured with immunoSEQ multiplex PCR; TCRdb has only the in-frame clones, and not every one. This sample yields approximately 300,000 clones, of which 80% to 90% are seen a single time; under 11% belongs to the top ten. Specimen: PBMCs or T cells enriched from blood (not recorded which). The receptors stem from a woman aged 18 to 35 who had recovered from COVID-19. The CDR3 runs from the conserved cysteine through the conserved F or W. The D gene is left open where the match is weak. Only part of the rows carry a size: once, few, many, or a class if the clone is expanded.

CDR3aa | CDR3nt | d_gene | abundance | j_gene | v_gene
CASSLRLAGGPTDTQYF | TGTGCCAGCAGCTTGAGACTAGCGGGAGGGCCTACAGATACGCAGTATTTT | TRBD2 | once | TRBJ2-3 | TRBV5-4
CASSLYGQGNTGELFF | TGCGCCAGCAGCTTGTATGGACAGGGGAACACCGGGGAGCTGTTTTTT | TRBD1 | NA | TRBJ2-2 | TRBV5-1
CASKKDRTSLYGYTF | TGTGCCAGCAAAAAGGACCGGACATCGCTCTATGGCTACACCTTC | NA | NA | TRBJ1-2 | TRBV6-5
CASTRGTGELFF | TGTGCCAGCACCAGGGGTACCGGGGAGCTGTTTTTT | NA | NA | TRBJ2-2 | TRBV6-5
CASRLTSANTGELFF | TGTGCCAGCAGATTAACTAGCGCAAACACCGGGGAGCTGTTTTTT | TRBD2 | NA | TRBJ2-2 | TRBV6-5
CASSQVWSSAISNYGYTF | TGTGCCAGCAGCCAAGTTTGGAGCTCAGCGATTTCTAACTATGGCTACACCTTC | NA | NA | TRBJ1-2 | TRBV14
CASILDRDGPEAFF | TGTGCCAGTATCCTGGACAGGGACGGGCCTGAAGCTTTCTTT | TRBD1 | NA | TRBJ1-1 | TRBV19
CAWSGSGNEQFF | TGTGCCTGGAGTGGGTCGGGCAATGAGCAGTTCTTC | NA | once | TRBJ2-1 | TRBV30
CASSEVQGKQYF | TGTGCCAGCAGTGAAGTTCAGGGAAAGCAGTATTTT | NA | NA | TRBJ2-3 | TRBV6-4
CASSQDVRGTRVNEQFF | TGCGCCAGCAGCCAAGATGTGCGCGGGACTAGGGTCAATGAGCAGTTCTTC | TRBD2 | few | TRBJ2-1 | TRBV4-1
CASSDRGLTEAFF | TGTGCCAGCAGTGATCGCGGGCTCACTGAAGCTTTCTTT | NA | few | TRBJ1-1 | TRBV2
CASSQGVAEAFF | TGTGCCAGCTCACAGGGGGTAGCTGAAGCTTTCTTT | NA | NA | TRBJ1-1 | TRBV18
CAWSGTVAGYTF | TGTGCCTGGAGTGGGACAGTTGCAGGCTACACCTTC | NA | NA | TRBJ1-2 | TRBV30
CASSPAGYRTEAFF | TGTGCCAGCAGCCCTGCGGGGTATCGAACTGAAGCTTTCTTT | NA | NA | TRBJ1-1 | TRBV5-4
CASSERLARETQYF | TGTGCCAGCAGTGAAAGACTAGCGAGAGAGACCCAGTACTTC | TRBD2 | once | TRBJ2-5 | TRBV6-1